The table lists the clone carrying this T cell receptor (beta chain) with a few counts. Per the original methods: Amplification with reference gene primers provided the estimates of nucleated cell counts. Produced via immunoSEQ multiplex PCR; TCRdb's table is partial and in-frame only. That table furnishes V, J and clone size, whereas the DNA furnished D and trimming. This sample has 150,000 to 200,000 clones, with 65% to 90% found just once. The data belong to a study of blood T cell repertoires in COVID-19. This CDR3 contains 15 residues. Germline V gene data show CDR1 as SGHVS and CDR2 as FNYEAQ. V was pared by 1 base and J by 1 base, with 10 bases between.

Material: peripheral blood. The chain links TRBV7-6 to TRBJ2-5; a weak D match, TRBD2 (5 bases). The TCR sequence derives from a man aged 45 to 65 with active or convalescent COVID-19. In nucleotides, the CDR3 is TGTGCCAGCAGCTTAGGGCTAGCTGGCCAAGAGACCCAGTACTTC. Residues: CASSLGLAGQETQYF.